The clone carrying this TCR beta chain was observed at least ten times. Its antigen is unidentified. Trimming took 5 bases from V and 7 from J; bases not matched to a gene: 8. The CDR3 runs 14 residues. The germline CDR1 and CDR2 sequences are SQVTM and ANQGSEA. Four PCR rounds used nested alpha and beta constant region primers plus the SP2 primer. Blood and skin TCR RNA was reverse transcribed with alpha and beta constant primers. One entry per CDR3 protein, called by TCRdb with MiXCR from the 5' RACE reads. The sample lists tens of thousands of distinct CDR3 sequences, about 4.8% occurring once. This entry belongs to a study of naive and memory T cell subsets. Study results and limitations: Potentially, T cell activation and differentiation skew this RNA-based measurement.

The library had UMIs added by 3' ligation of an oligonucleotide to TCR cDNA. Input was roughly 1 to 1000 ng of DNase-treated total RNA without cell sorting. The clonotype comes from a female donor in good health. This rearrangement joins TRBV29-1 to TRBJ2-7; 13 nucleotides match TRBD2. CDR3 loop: CSVTKAGLAGEQYF. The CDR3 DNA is TGCAGCGTTACCAAAGCGGGACTAGCGGGGGAGCAGTACTTC.